This TCR beta chain was found in a study of beta chain features in type 1 diabetes. As for this clone: Its antigen remains unknown.

All of the isolated RNA was reverse transcribed, so expressed TCRB transcripts were sequenced. Deep immunoSEQ sequencing covered naive, central memory and regulatory T cell samples. Assay used: immunoSEQ multiplex PCR; TCRdb lists only in-frame clones, some missing. The sample carries around 430,000 clones, around 30% recorded once. Using CD45RO/CCR7/CD25/CD127/CD95/CD27, CD4+ naive, central memory, regulatory and stem cell-like memory cells were sorted. Study findings and constraints: Patients with type 1 diabetes showed fewer VDJ junction insertions and more deletions. Any HLA-type effect on TCRB rearrangement remained unresolved here.

Sequencing was performed on naive CD4+ T cells from blood. This TCR derives from a man between 18 and 35 years old in good health.

CDR3 sequence (DNA): TGTGCCATCAGAGACAGGGCAGATCAGCCCCAGCATTTT. Protein sequence: CAIRDRADQPQHF. This rearrangement joins TRBV10-3 to TRBJ1-5; 7 bases agree with TRBD1. CDR1 and CDR2 from the germline V gene are ENHRY and SYGVKD. J was trimmed by 5 bases and V by 6 bases; bases with no gene match: 4. This CDR3 is 13 amino acids long.